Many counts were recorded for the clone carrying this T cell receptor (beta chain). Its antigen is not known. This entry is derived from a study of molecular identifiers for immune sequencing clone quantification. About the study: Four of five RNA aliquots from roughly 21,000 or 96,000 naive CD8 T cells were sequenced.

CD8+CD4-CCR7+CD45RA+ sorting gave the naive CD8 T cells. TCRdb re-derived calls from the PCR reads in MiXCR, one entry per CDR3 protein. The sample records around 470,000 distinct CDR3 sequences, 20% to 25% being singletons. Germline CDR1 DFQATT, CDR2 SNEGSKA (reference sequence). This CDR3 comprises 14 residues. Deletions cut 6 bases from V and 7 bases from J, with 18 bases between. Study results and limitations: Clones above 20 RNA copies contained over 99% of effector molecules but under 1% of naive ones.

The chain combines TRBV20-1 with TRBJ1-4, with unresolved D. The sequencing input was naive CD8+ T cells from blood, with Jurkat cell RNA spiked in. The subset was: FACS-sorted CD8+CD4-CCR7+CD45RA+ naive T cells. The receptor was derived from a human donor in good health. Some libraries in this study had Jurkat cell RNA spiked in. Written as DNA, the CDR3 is TGCAGTGCGCAAGCGGTTCCCCGAGGTGAAAAACTGTTTTTT. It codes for CSAQAVPRGEKLFF.